This T cell receptor beta chain was sequenced in a study of Ad26.COV2.S vaccination and SARS-CoV-2 variants. Documented treatment: roughly 18 received Ad26.COV2.S at low or high dose, single or two shots; 5 received placebo; per-sample allocation not given. Sampling was performed 63 days after the first vaccine or placebo injection. In Boston, the donor was an adult between 18-55 years of age. Trimming cost V 5 bases and J 0 bases, with 13 bases left between them. From germline, CDR1 is SEHNR and CDR2 FQNEAQ (reference sequence). The CDR3 runs 16 residues. Produced via immunoSEQ multiplex PCR; TCRdb's table is partial and in-frame only. The sample contains 300,000 to 450,000 clones, 85% of which appear only once.

Sequencing was performed on peripheral blood, taken in a trial of Ad26.COV2.S vaccine versus placebo. The clonotype comes from a person between 18 and 59 years old who received the Ad26.COV2.S COVID-19 vaccine or a placebo. The chain recombines TRBV7-9 with TRBJ2-2, with D unresolved. CDR3 residues: CASSRSRAANTGELFF. In DNA form, the CDR3 reads TGTGCCAGCAGCCGTAGCAGAGCTGCGAACACCGGGGAGCTGTTTTTT.